Each of the 20 T cell receptor beta chains below was sequenced from the same sample in a study of circulating and synovial CD4+ cells in juvenile arthritis. Profiled with immunoSEQ multiplex PCR; TCRdb holds only in-frame clones, not every one. In the table there are roughly 14,000 clones, over 80% of which are singletons. Input material: CD4+ T cells from synovial fluid. The receptor set was obtained from a human patient with juvenile idiopathic arthritis. Some clones in this sample may be carry-over from other donors' samples.

The V call is TRBV28, the J call TRBJ2-7; D possibly corresponds to TRBD1 (5 bases). Germline values: CDR1 MDHEN, CDR2 SYDVKM. V lost 8 bases and J 5 bases, leaving 19 bases between the germline ends. This CDR3 comprises 14 residues. The CDR3 bases are TGTGCCAGCTGCCGAGGACCAAGGGGCCACGAGCAGTACTTC. As protein: CASCRGPRGHEQYF.

This chain uses TRBV28 with TRBJ1-1, with D tentatively TRBD1 (5 bases). The CDR3 has 16 residues. V was trimmed by 2 bases and J by 4 bases, leaving 17 bases between them. CDR1 and CDR2 (germline): MDHEN, SYDVKM. The CDR3 loop reads CASSLIIHGGSTEAFF. The CDR3 bases are TGTGCCAGCAGTTTAATCATCCACGGGGGGAGCACTGAAGCTTTCTTT.

Note on this clone: One end of the junction varies from germline; a read error may be responsible. The chain employs TRBV7-8 and TRBJ2-2, with TRBD2 as a possible D gene (5 bases). The CDR3 contains 15 residues. The germline gives CDR1 SGHVS, CDR2 FQNEAQ. CDR3 in DNA: TGTGCCAGCAGCTTACGAGACGCTGTCACCGGGGAGCTGTTTTTC. The encoded protein is CASSLRDAVTGELFF.

The chain uses TRBV6-4 and TRBJ2-7, with 8 bases aligning to TRBD1. V gave up 6 bases and J gave up 3 bases; unmatched junction bases: 13. The CDR3 runs 16 residues. The germline CDR1 and CDR2 sequences are MRHNA and SNTAGT. CDR3 protein: CASRGRRQGYGYEQYF. CDR3 DNA: TGTGCCAGCAGGGGGAGGAGACAGGGGTACGGCTACGAGCAGTACTTC.

V usage is TRBV4-2 and J usage is TRBJ2-7; TRBD2 matches at 10 bases. Germline assignment: CDR1 LGHNA and CDR2 YNFKEQ. Trimming removed 0 bases from V and 4 bases from J; junction bases left unmatched: 3. This CDR3 contains 15 residues. Here the CDR3 reads CASSQDASGGYEQYF. In nucleotides, the CDR3 is TGTGCCAGCAGCCAAGATGCTAGCGGGGGATACGAGCAGTACTTC.

The rearrangement joins TRBV6-1 to TRBJ2-2; TRBD2 might be the D (5 bases). V gave up 5 bases and J gave up 1 base, with 8 bases separating them. Germline values: CDR1 MNHNS, CDR2 SASEGT. CDR3 length: 14 residues. The CDR3 bases are TGTGCCAGCAGTCGGGAACTGAACACCGGGGAGCTGTTTTTT. Translating it yields CASSRELNTGELFF.

CDR3 nucleotides: TGCGCCAGCAGCTTGATCCCGGACAGGTCCTATGGCTACACCTTC. It encodes CASSLIPDRSYGYTF. This chain joins TRBV5-1 and TRBJ1-2; 7 bases are a match to TRBD1. Germline V gives CDR1 SGHRS, CDR2 YFSETQ. The trim removed 1 base at V and 4 bases at J, leaving 7 bases unmatched. The CDR3 is made up of 15 amino acids.

V and J are TRBV6-5 and TRBJ2-3; 9 bases map to TRBD1. The CDR3 runs 15 residues. Germline V lookup: CDR1 MNHEY, CDR2 SVGAGI. Trimming at V came to 4 bases and at J to 3 bases, leaving 5 bases not matched to a gene. The CDR3 reads CASSFRQGGTDTQYF. CDR3 bases: TGTGCCAGCAGTTTTAGACAGGGGGGTACAGATACGCAGTATTTT.

There are a few counts of this clone. The V call is TRBV18, the J call TRBJ1-3; TRBD1 agrees at 7 bases. J was trimmed by 0 bases and V by 3 bases; bases with no gene match: 2. Germline V CDR1 and CDR2: KGHSH, LQKENI. CDR3 length: 15 residues. CDR3 DNA sequence: TGTGCCAGCTCACCCCAGGGGGGCTCTGGAAACACCATATATTTT. Amino acid sequence: CASSPQGGSGNTIYF. Looking up the rest from reference TRBV18 and TRBJ1-3 gives the full variable domain: NAGVMQNPRHLVRRRGQEARLRCSPMKGHSHVYWYRQLPEEGLKFMVYLQKENIIDESGMPKERFSAEFPKEGPSILRIQQVVRGDSAAYFCASSPQGGSGNTIYFGEGSWLTVV.

The rearrangement uses TRBV10-1 and TRBJ2-1; 16 bases fit TRBD2. Germline CDR1 reads WNHNN; CDR2 reads SYGVQD (reference sequence). V was clipped by 2 bases and J by 6 bases; unmatched bases: 4. There are 17 residues in the CDR3. CDR3 bases: TGCGCCAGCAGTGAGGGGACTAGCGGGAGGGATGGCAATGAGCAGTTCTTC. This encodes CASSEGTSGRDGNEQFF.

The V gene is TRBV2, the J gene TRBJ2-3; TRBD2 agrees at 9 bases. Germline trimming cut 8 bases from V and 5 bases from J; bases unmatched to any gene: 11. This CDR3 region has 15 residues. CDR1 SNHLY and CDR2 FYNNEI come from the germline V gene. CDR3 residues: CASFEPGLAGDTQYF. CDR3 DNA sequence: TGTGCCAGCTTTGAGCCGGGACTAGCAGGAGATACGCAGTATTTT.

CDR3 in DNA: TGCAGTGCTAGTTTGGCCCTTGAAGCTTTCTTT. It codes for CSASLALEAFF. This sequence joins TRBV20-1 and TRBJ1-1; D uncertain. Per germline, CDR1 DFQATT and CDR2 SNEGSKA (reference sequence). V lost 3 bases and J lost 7, with 9 bases in between. This CDR3 has 11 residues.

The rearrangement links TRBV12-2 to TRBJ2-1; TRBD2 is the table's D call, not checked against the DNA. TRBV12-2 is a known pseudogene. This CDR3 comprises 17 residues. CDR3: CASRLAPGTSGGARQFF. The CDR3 DNA reads as TGTGCAAGTCGCTTAGCACCTGGGACTAGCGGGGGGGCCCGGCAGTTCTTC.

In its sample, this clone was seen a few times. Distinct nucleotide sequences in the sample also encode this CDR3. This chain links TRBV6-5 with TRBJ2-1, with TRBD2 matching 7 bases. CDR3 length: 14 amino acids. CDR1 is MNHEY and CDR2 is SVGAGI in the germline V gene. V trimming: 2 bases; J trimming: 4 bases; junction bases outside the gene matches: 2. The DNA for the CDR3 is TGTGCCAGCAGTTACGGACTAGAATACAATGAGCAGTTCTTC. It codes for CASSYGLEYNEQFF.

V is TRBV6-6 and J is TRBJ1-1; D is uncertain. This CDR3 is built from 14 residues. Germline CDR1 is MNHNY and CDR2 is SVGAGI (reference sequence). Trimming took 9 bases from V and 0 from J, leaving 14 bases between them. The CDR3 sequence is CASTPGGMNTEAFF. DNA for the CDR3: TGTGCCAGTACTCCGGGTGGCATGAACACTGAAGCTTTCTTT.

V is TRBV5-1 and J is TRBJ1-4; weak D call: TRBD1 (5 bases). Germline V gene lookup returns CDR1 SGHRS and CDR2 YFSETQ. The V end was cut by 0 bases, the J end by 5 bases, with 14 bases between. CDR3 length: 16 residues. The DNA for the CDR3 is TGCGCCAGCAGCTTGGTTCCGACAGACAACAATGAAAAACTGTTTTTT. As protein: CASSLVPTDNNEKLFF. Combining the CDR3 with reference TRBV5-1 and TRBJ1-4 gives the whole variable domain KAGVTQTPRYLIKTRGQQVTLSCSPISGHRSVSWYQQTPGQGLQFLFEYFSETQRNKGNFPGRFSGRQFSNSRSEMNVSTLELGDSALYLCASSLVPTDNNEKLFFGSGTQLSVL.

The chain carries TRBV28 and TRBJ2-5; 8 nucleotides line up with TRBD1. The better agreement between TRBJ2-7 and the DNA end casts doubt on the J call. Germline assignment: CDR1 MDHEN and CDR2 SYDVKM. This CDR3 spans 15 amino acids. CDR3 sequence: CASSPGTGDSYEQYF. As DNA, the CDR3 is TGTGCCAGCAGCCCCGGGACAGGAGATTCCTACGAGCAGTACTTC.

This clone was seen once. This chain connects TRBV4-2 to TRBJ2-1; D might be TRBD2 (5 bases). The CDR3 sequence is 13 residues long. Trimming cost V 1 base and J 6 bases, with 7 bases left between them. Germline V gene data show CDR1 as LGHNA and CDR2 as YNFKEQ. CDR3 sequence reads: CASSQGTSNEQFF. CDR3 bases: TGTGCCAGCAGCCAAGGGACTTCCAATGAGCAGTTCTTC.

The rearrangement joins TRBV6-5 to TRBJ2-5; TRBD1 might be the D (6 bases). Germline V lookup: CDR1 MNHEY, CDR2 SVGAGI. Trimming removed 6 bases from V and 4 bases from J, with 15 bases in between. This CDR3 has 14 residues. The chain's CDR3 is CASRPGTYRETQYF. The CDR3 DNA sequence: TGTGCCAGCAGACCCGGGACATACCGAGAGACCCAGTACTTC.

This clone was counted a few times. The chain uses TRBV6-5 and TRBJ1-2; no clear D. Trimming pared 5 bases from V and 2 bases from J, leaving 12 bases between. Germline CDR1 MNHEY, CDR2 SVGAGI. The CDR3 has 14 amino acids. In nucleotides, the CDR3 is TGTGCCAGCAGTCCGAGGACTCAAAACTATGGCTACACCTTC. Residues: CASSPRTQNYGYTF.